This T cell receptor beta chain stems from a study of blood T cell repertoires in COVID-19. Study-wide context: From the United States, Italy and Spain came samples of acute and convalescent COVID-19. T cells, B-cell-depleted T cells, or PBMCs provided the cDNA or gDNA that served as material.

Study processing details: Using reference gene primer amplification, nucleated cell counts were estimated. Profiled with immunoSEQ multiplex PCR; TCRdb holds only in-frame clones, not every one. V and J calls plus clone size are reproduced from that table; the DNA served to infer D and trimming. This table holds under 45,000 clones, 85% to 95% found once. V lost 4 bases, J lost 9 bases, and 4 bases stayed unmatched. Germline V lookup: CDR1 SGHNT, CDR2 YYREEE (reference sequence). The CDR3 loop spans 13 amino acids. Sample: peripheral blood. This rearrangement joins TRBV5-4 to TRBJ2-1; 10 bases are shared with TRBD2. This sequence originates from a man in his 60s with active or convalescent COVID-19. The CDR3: CASSRGLAFEQFF. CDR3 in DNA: TGTGCCAGCAGCAGGGGACTAGCGTTTGAGCAGTTCTTC.